A selection of T cell receptor beta chains follows, all from one sample in a study of T-cell reconstitution after alpha-beta-depleted transplantation in children. TCRdb re-analysed the PCR reads in MiXCR, keeping a single row per CDR3 protein. The sample lists approximately 500,000 distinct CDR3 sequences; about 11% were seen once. The sequences come from PBMCs, collected before TCRalphabeta/CD19-depleted stem cell transplant. The receptors come from a child aged 2 to 15 with inherited bone marrow failure, due to receive a stem cell transplant. Both conserved end residues are part of each CDR3. The D gene is left open where the match is weak. Size tells how often a clone was seen (once, few, many) or the class of an expanded clone, and some rows leave it out.

TRBD1	TRBV5-1	TRBJ1-1	many	TGCGCCAGCAGCTTTATGCTTCAGGGGGCGAACACTGAAGCTTTCTTT	CASSFMLQGANTEAFF
TRBD2	TRBV7-2	TRBJ2-4	many	TGTGCCAGCAGCCCCCGACTAGCGGAAAACATTCAGTACTTC	CASSPRLAENIQYF
-	TRBV20-1	TRBJ2-3	many	TGCAGTGCTGGACAGACAGATACGCAGTATTTT	CSAGQTDTQYF
TRBD1	TRBV27	TRBJ1-4	many	TGTGCCAGCAGTCACCACGGGACAGCACTCAATGAAAAACTGTTTTTT	CASSHHGTALNEKLFF
-	TRBV29-1	TRBJ2-1	few	TGCAGCGTTGAAAATCTGGGAGCGGGTAGGAATGAGCAGTTCTTC	CSVENLGAGRNEQFF
-	TRBV4-3	TRBJ2-5	many	TGCGCCAGCAGCCAAGTACGGGGCCAAGAGACCCAGTACTTC	CASSQVRGQETQYF
-	TRBV27	TRBJ1-2	-	TGTGCCAGCAGTTTATCGATGGAGTACTATGGCTACACCTTC	CASSLSMEYYGYTF
TRBD1	TRBV12-3/TRBV12-4	TRBJ2-5	many	TGTGCCAGCAGTAGGGGACAGGAAGAGACCCAGTACTTC	CASSRGQEETQYF
TRBD2	TRBV7-9	TRBJ2-1	many	TGTGCCAGCAGCCAGAGGCTAGCGGGAGTACACAATGAGCAGTTCTTC	CASSQRLAGVHNEQFF
-	TRBV12-3/TRBV12-4	TRBJ2-5	many	TGCGCCAGCAGCTTGAGGGAGACCCAGTACTTC	CASSLRETQYF
-	TRBV14	TRBJ1-3	few	TGTGCCAGCAGCCAAGAGCCGTTCTCTGGAAACACCATATATTTT	CASSQEPFSGNTIYF
TRBD2	TRBV7-8	TRBJ2-5	-	TGTGCCAGCAGCTTTCCCAACCCCCTCCTAGCGGGAGTGGGCGAGACCCAGTACTTC	CASSFPNPLLAGVGETQYF
-	TRBV5-1	TRBJ2-1	few	TGCGCCAGCGGGGGGGGACAACCCGCCTACAATGAGCAGTTCTTC	CASGGGQPAYNEQFF
-	TRBV7-9	TRBJ2-5	many	TGTGCCAGCAGCTTAGTAGGGGCGGGAGAGACCCAGTACTTC	CASSLVGAGETQYF
-	TRBV4-3	TRBJ1-2	many	TGCGCCAGCAGCCATACCCGGGACGGATACTATGGCTACACCTTC	CASSHTRDGYYGYTF
TRBD1	TRBV29-1	TRBJ2-7	many	TGCAGCGTAAACAGGGGGCGAGCGGGTGAGCAGTACTTC	CSVNRGRAGEQYF
-	TRBV7-9	TRBJ2-4	many	TGTGCCAGCAGCTTAGCTCCGGGACTAGCCAAAAACATTCAGTACTTC	CASSLAPGLAKNIQYF
TRBD2	TRBV6-1	TRBJ2-3	few	TGTGCCAGCAGTGAAGCGAAAGCCACTAGCGGGAGGGCCGCCGGAGATACGCAGTATTTT	CASSEAKATSGRAAGDTQYF
TRBD1	TRBV19	TRBJ1-1	many	TGTGCCAGTAGTCCGACCTGGGGCAGACAGGGCACTGAAGCTTTCTTT	CASSPTWGRQGTEAFF